Each of the 12 T cell receptor beta chains below was sequenced from the same sample in a study of patients and donors after allogeneic stem cell transplantation (dated by TCRdb to about 2020). The method was RT-PCR. TCRdb shows the sequencer as NextSeq 550. TCRdb's own reprocessing of the public reads used fastp at Q25 and MiXCR and kept productive beta chains. Duplicate CDR3 protein sequences are folded into a single record with the most common DNA and genes. This sample comprises 87,000 or so distinct CDR3 sequences, roughly 5.1% of them detected only once. Together, the top ten hold 2.6% of the sample. The specimen was blood, either unsorted or a sorted T cell fraction (not recorded which). Source of these receptors: a human donor who was either an allogeneic HSCT recipient or a stem cell or donor lymphocyte infusion donor (not recorded which). It is not recorded whose cells these are; they may come from a transplant donor.

The gene calls are TRBV12-3 or TRBV12-4 and TRBJ1-2; 7 nucleotides align to TRBD1. This CDR3 has 13 residues. The junction had 5 bases not matched to a gene; V was cut back by 6 bases and J by 4 bases. CDR3 loop: CASSPDRSYGYTF. The CDR3, as DNA: TGTGCCAGCAGCCCGGACAGGTCCTATGGCTACACCTTC.

This clonotype was picked up many times. The chain joins TRBV11-2 to TRBJ2-5; no reliable D call. The CDR3 totals 13 residues. Germline lookup yields CDR1 SGHAT and CDR2 FQNNGV. Trimming removed 3 bases at V and 3 bases at J, with 8 bases between. The DNA for the CDR3 is TGTGCCAGCAGCTTGAGGATGGAAGAGACCCAGTACTTC. Its protein is CASSLRMEETQYF.

This clonotype occurred many times. CDR3 nucleotides: TGTGCCAGCAGCCAAAAAGTCCGTCGGAGCCTTGATTCACCCCTCCACTTT. Protein product: CASSQKVRRSLDSPLHF. The chain combines TRBV3-1 with TRBJ1-6, with D hard to call. The germline CDR1 and CDR2 sequences are LGHDT and YNNKEL (reference sequence). The CDR3 has 17 residues. V lost 2 bases, J lost 8 bases, and 19 bases lay in between.

The table lists this clonotype with many counts. The rearrangement joins TRBV28 to TRBJ1-5, with a possible D match to TRBD1 (5 bases). Germline V gene data show CDR1 as MDHEN and CDR2 as SYDVKM. V shed 5 bases and J shed 1 base, with 9 bases lying between them. The CDR3 spans 14 residues. The CDR3 sequence is CASSAWGSNQPQHF. As DNA, the CDR3 is TGTGCCAGCAGTGCCTGGGGGAGCAATCAGCCCCAGCATTTT.

This clonotype has at least ten counts. V gene TRBV6-2 or TRBV6-3 combines with J gene TRBJ1-1, with a tentative D call TRBD1 (6 bases). Trimming left V 9 bases short and J 4 bases short, with 15 bases between. The CDR3 is 13 residues long. Germline CDR1 is MNHEY and CDR2 is SVGEGT. CDR3 sequence (DNA): TGTGCCAGTCGGGGGGGCGGGGGCACTGAAGCTTTCTTT. Protein: CASRGGGGTEAFF.

This clonotype was picked up many times. The rearrangement joins TRBV3-1 to TRBJ1-2; TRBD1 might be the D (5 bases). Germline V gene lookup returns CDR1 LGHDT and CDR2 YNNKEL (reference sequence). The CDR3 consists of 16 residues. Trimming took 0 bases from V and 4 from J, leaving 15 bases between them. Here the CDR3 DNA reads TGTGCCAGCAGCCAAGATCTTAGACAGCCTTCCTATGGCTACACCTTC. This encodes CASSQDLRQPSYGYTF.

This clonotype has a count of ten or more. The chain recombines TRBV20-1 with TRBJ2-1; 9 positions match TRBD2. The J segment lost 4 bases and the V segment lost 1 base, leaving 5 bases of the junction unmatched. Looked up from germline, CDR1 is DFQATT and CDR2 is SNEGSKA (reference sequence). There are 15 residues in the CDR3. CDR3 amino acids: CSARGSSGAYNEQFF. The DNA for the CDR3 is TGCAGTGCTAGAGGATCTAGCGGGGCATACAATGAGCAGTTCTTC.

This clonotype has a count of ten or more. The J gene is TRBJ2-7, the V gene TRBV5-1; 8 bases match TRBD1. The CDR3 extends over 15 amino acids. Per the germline V gene, CDR1 is SGHRS and CDR2 is YFSETQ. V dropped 6 bases and J dropped 5; count of bases not matched to a gene: 13. CDR3 sequence reads: CASNQGGTGPHEQYF. Written as DNA, the CDR3 is TGCGCCAGCAATCAAGGCGGGACAGGCCCCCACGAGCAGTACTTC.

This clonotype was observed at least ten times. The rearrangement joins TRBV4-1 to TRBJ1-5; a weak D match, TRBD1 (5 bases). V dropped 1 base and J dropped 4 bases, with 14 bases sitting between them. The CDR3 spans 16 residues. CDR1 MGHRA and CDR2 YSYEKL come from the germline V gene. CDR3 coding DNA: TGCGCCAGCAGCCAAGGAAGAGGGGCCAGGAATCAGCCCCAGCATTTT. Protein: CASSQGRGARNQPQHF.

This clonotype came up many times. The rearrangement links TRBV5-5 to TRBJ1-2, with TRBD1 matching over 7 bases. The ends lost 4 bases at V and 4 bases at J; junction bases unmatched: 7. Germline loops: CDR1 SGHKS, CDR2 YYEKEE (reference sequence). The CDR3 extends over 14 amino acids. Here the CDR3 DNA reads TGTGCCAGCAGCCCCGACAGGGAATTCTATGGCTACACCTTC. Translating it yields CASSPDREFYGYTF. The complete variable domain, with remaining parts taken from reference TRBV5-5 and TRBJ1-2, reads DAGVTQSPTHLIKTRGQQVTLRCSPISGHKSVSWYQQVLGQGPQFIFQYYEKEERGRGNFPDRFSARQFPNYSSELNVNALLLGDSALYLCASSPDREFYGYTFGSGTRLTVV.

Many counts were recorded for this clonotype. This chain links TRBV3-1 with TRBJ1-1; TRBD1 is a possible D gene (6 bases). Germline-derived CDR1 and CDR2 are LGHDT and YNNKEL (reference sequence). Trimming pared 2 bases from V and 1 base from J, leaving 11 bases between. The CDR3 is made up of 15 amino acids. The CDR3 nucleotides read TGTGCCAGCAGCCAACAGGGGCGGGGGAACACTGAAGCTTTCTTT. It is translated as CASSQQGRGNTEAFF.

In this sample, this clonotype turned up many times. The chain has TRBV18 and TRBJ2-1; 12 nucleotides line up with TRBD2. This CDR3 comprises 15 residues. Germline lookup yields CDR1 KGHSH and CDR2 LQKENI. V lost 7 bases to trimming and J lost 7 bases; unmatched junction nucleotides: 8. The DNA of the CDR3 is TGTGCCAGCTGTCCGACTAGCGGGAGTTTGAATGAGCAGTTCTTC. This gives the protein CASCPTSGSLNEQFF.